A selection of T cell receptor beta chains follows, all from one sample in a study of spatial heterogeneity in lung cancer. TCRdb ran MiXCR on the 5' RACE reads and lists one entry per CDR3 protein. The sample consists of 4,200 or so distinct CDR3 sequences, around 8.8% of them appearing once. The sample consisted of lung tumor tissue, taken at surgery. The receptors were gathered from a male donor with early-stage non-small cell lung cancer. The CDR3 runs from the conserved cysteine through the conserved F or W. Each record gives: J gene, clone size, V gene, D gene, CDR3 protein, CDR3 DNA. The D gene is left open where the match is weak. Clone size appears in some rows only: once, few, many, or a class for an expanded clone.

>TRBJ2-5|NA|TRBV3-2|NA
CASRTGGKETQYF
TGTGCCAGCAGGACAGGGGGCAAAGAGACCCAGTACTTC
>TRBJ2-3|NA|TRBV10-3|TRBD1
CAISQGATDTQYF
TGTGCCATCAGTCAGGGGGCAACAGATACGCAGTATTTT
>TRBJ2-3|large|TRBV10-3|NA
CAISELVPGARDTQYF
TGTGCCATCAGTGAATTGGTCCCGGGAGCGAGAGATACGCAGTATTTT
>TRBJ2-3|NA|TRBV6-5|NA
CASSSGTDTQYF
TGTGCCAGCAGTTCCGGAACAGATACGCAGTATTTT
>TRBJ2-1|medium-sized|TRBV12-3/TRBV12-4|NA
CASSPQGGSYNEQFF
TGTGCCAGCAGCCCCCAAGGTGGGTCCTACAATGAGCAGTTCTTC
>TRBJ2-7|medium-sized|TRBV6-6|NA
CASSLPGLKGYEQYF
TGTGCCAGCAGCCTACCGGGGCTTAAAGGGTACGAGCAGTACTTC
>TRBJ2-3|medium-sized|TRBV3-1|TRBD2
CASSQGTSGRDTQYF
TGTGCCAGCAGCCAGGGGACTAGCGGGAGAGATACGCAGTATTTT
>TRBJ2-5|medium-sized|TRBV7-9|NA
CASSQEGETQYF
TGTGCCAGCAGCCAGGAGGGCGAGACCCAGTACTTC
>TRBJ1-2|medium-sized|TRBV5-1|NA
CASSLGSDFRDYTF
TGCGCCAGCAGCTTGGGGAGCGACTTTCGTGACTACACCTTC
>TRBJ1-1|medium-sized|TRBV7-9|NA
CASSFSVNTEAFF
TGTGCCAGCAGCTTTTCGGTGAACACTGAAGCTTTCTTT
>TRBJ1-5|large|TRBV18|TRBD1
CASSLTGGGQPQHF
TGTGCCAGCTCGCTTACAGGGGGAGGTCAGCCCCAGCATTTT
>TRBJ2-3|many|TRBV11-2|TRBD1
CASSAGTVTDTQYF
TGTGCCAGCAGCGCCGGGACAGTCACAGATACGCAGTATTTT
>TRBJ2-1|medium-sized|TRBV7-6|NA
CASSLVPGMGVSYNEQFF
TGTGCCAGCAGCTTAGTTCCCGGAATGGGAGTGAGCTACAATGAGCAGTTCTTC
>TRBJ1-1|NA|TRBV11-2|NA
CASSWSNTEAFF
TGTGCCAGCAGCTGGTCGAACACTGAAGCTTTCTTT
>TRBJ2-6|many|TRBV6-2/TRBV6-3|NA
CASSSPILRVTLSGANVLTF
TGTGCCAGCAGTTCCCCTATCCTTCGGGTAACGCTGTCTGGGGCCAACGTCCTGACTTTC
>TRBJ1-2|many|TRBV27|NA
CASSSSQENYGYTF
TGTGCCAGCAGTTCCTCCCAAGAGAACTATGGCTACACCTTC
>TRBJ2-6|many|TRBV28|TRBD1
CASSPGDSDSPGANVLTF
TGTGCCAGCAGTCCCGGGGACAGTGATAGTCCTGGGGCCAACGTCCTGACTTTC
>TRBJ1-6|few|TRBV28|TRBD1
CASRQGDLNSPLHF
TGTGCCAGCAGACAGGGGGATCTTAATTCACCCCTCCACTTT
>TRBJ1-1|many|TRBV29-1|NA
CSVYVYSAAFF
TGCAGCGTTTACGTTTACTCGGCGGCTTTCTTT
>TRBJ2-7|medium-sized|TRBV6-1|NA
CASSGDRSYEQYF
TGTGCCAGCAGTGGTGACCGATCCTACGAGCAGTACTTC
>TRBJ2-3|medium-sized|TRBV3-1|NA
CASSQHGPTDTQYF
TGTGCCAGCAGCCAGCACGGTCCTACAGATACGCAGTATTTT
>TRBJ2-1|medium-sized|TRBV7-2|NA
CASSLGPSSLNEQFF
TGTGCCAGCAGTTTAGGGCCTAGTAGTCTCAATGAGCAGTTCTTC
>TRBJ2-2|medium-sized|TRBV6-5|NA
CASTGAEGNTGELFF
TGTGCCAGCACGGGGGCTGAGGGCAACACCGGGGAGCTGTTTTTT
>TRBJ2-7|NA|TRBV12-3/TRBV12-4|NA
CASSFLGYEQYF
TGTGCCAGCAGTTTTCTCGGATACGAGCAGTACTTC
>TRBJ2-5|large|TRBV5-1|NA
CASRDLSSETQYF
TGCGCCAGCAGGGATCTCAGCTCGGAGACCCAGTACTTC
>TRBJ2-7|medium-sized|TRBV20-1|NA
CTMTESYEQYF
TGCACGATGACAGAATCCTACGAGCAGTACTTC
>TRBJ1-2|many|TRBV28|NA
CASRANYGYTF
TGTGCCAGCAGAGCTAACTATGGCTACACCTTC
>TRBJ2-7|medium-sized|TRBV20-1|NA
CSASSAPRGMNYEQYF
TGCAGTGCTAGTAGCGCTCCCAGGGGAATGAACTACGAGCAGTACTTC
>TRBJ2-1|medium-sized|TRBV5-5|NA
CASSLGYRNMGQFF
TGTGCCAGCAGCTTGGGGTACAGGAACATGGGGCAGTTCTTC
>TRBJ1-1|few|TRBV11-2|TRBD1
CASSWTGNTEAFF
TGTGCCAGCAGCTGGACAGGGAACACTGAAGCTTTCTTT
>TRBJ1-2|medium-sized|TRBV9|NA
CASSVGQENYGYTF
TGTGCCAGCAGCGTAGGACAGGAGAACTATGGCTACACCTTC
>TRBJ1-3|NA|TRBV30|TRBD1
CAWSERQGPGNTIYF
TGTGCCTGGAGTGAAAGACAGGGGCCAGGAAACACCATATATTTT
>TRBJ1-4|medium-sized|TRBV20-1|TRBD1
CSAEGQGGQKLFF
TGCAGTGCCGAGGGACAGGGAGGGCAGAAACTGTTTTTT
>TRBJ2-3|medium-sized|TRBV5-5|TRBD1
CASSLMGQGADTQYF
TGTGCCAGCAGCTTGATGGGACAGGGGGCAGATACGCAGTATTTT
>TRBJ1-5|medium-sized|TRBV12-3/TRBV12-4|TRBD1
CASSFSDRGLRQPQHF
TGTGCCAGCAGTTTCTCGGACAGGGGGCTACGTCAGCCCCAGCATTTT
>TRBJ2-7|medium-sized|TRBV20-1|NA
CSGGRALGEQYF
TGCAGTGGGGGCAGGGCTCTTGGGGAGCAGTACTTC
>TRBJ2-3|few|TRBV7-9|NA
CASSPRRGSTDTQYF
TGTGCCAGCAGCCCCAGGCGGGGAAGCACAGATACGCAGTATTTT
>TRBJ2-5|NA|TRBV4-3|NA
CASSQGSTQYF
TGCGCCAGCAGCCAAGGATCCACCCAGTACTTC
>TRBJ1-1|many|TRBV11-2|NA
CASSPKPGGTEAFF
TGTGCCAGCAGCCCCAAGCCGGGGGGCACTGAAGCTTTCTTT
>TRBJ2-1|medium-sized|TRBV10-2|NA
CASSILEGYNEQFF
TGCGCCAGCAGTATACTAGAAGGGTACAATGAGCAGTTCTTC
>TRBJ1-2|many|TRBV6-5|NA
CASSYSFGTSDYGYTF
TGTGCCAGCAGTTACTCGTTTGGGACGAGTGACTATGGCTACACCTTC
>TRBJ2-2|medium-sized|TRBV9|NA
CASSAELTALFGELFF
TGTGCCAGCAGCGCCGAGTTGACAGCGCTTTTCGGGGAGCTGTTTTTT
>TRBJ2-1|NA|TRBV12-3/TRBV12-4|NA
CASSFDVNNEQFF
TGTGCCAGCAGTTTTGATGTCAACAATGAGCAGTTCTTC
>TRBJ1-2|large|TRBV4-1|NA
CASSQGPGQTFYGYTF
TGCGCCAGCAGCCAAGGCCCCGGACAGACCTTCTATGGCTACACCTTC
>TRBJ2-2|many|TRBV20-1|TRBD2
CSASIMRGADTGELFF
TGCAGTGCTAGTATAATGCGGGGGGCTGACACCGGGGAGCTGTTTTTT
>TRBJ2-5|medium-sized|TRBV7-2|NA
CASSLPGTQYF
TGTGCCAGCAGCCTACCGGGGACCCAGTACTTC
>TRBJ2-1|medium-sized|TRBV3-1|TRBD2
CATTSGGAGNEQFF
TGTGCCACGACTAGCGGGGGGGCAGGGAATGAGCAGTTCTTC
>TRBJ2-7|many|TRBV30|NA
CAWSIMGYEQYF
TGTGCCTGGAGCATCATGGGCTACGAGCAGTACTTC
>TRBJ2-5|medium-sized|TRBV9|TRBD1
CASSVRDRQETQYF
TGTGCCAGCAGCGTCCGGGACAGACAAGAGACCCAGTACTTC
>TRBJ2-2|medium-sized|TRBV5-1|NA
CASGPRAGAPGELFF
TGCGCCTCTGGACCGCGGGCTGGGGCACCCGGGGAGCTGTTTTTT
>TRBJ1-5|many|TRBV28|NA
CASSFGDGQPQHF
TGTGCCAGCAGTTTCGGGGACGGTCAGCCCCAGCATTTT
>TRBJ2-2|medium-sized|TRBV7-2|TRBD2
CASSHPQGLAGGWSGELFF
TGTGCCAGCAGTCACCCCCAGGGACTAGCGGGGGGGTGGAGCGGGGAGCTGTTTTTT
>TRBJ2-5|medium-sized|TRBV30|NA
CAWSGDLRETQYF
TGTGCCTGGAGTGGAGACTTGAGGGAGACCCAGTACTTC
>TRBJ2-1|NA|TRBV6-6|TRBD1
CASSLNRDRYLGEQFF
TGTGCCAGCAGTCTAAACCGGGACAGGTATCTCGGGGAGCAGTTCTTC
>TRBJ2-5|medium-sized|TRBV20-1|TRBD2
CSARSLAGGQETQYF
TGCAGTGCTAGATCCCTAGCGGGGGGACAAGAGACCCAGTACTTC
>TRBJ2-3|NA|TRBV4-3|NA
CASSQEGLTDTQYF
TGCGCCAGCAGCCAAGAAGGGTTGACAGATACGCAGTATTTT
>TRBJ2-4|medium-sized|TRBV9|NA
CASSVGGLENIQYF
TGTGCCAGCAGCGTGGGGGGTTTGGAAAACATTCAGTACTTC
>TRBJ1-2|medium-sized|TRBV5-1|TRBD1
CASSSGGAYYGYTF
TGCGCCAGCAGCTCAGGGGGCGCGTACTATGGCTACACCTTC
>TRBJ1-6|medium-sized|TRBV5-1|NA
CASSLESGQGGSPLHF
TGCGCCAGCAGCTTGGAGTCGGGGCAGGGAGGCTCACCCCTCCACTTT